These 32 T cell receptor beta chains came from one sample sequenced in a study of T cell responses to AZD1222 COVID-19 vaccine. Sequenced by immunoSEQ multiplex PCR; TCRdb stores in-frame clones only, minus some. The top ten clones hold 1.9% of a sample with roughly 150,000 clones, roughly 89% of them seen once. The starting material was peripheral blood, obtained on day 0 of AZD1222 vaccination. These receptors came from an adult in good health.

This chain connects TRBV4-3 to TRBJ2-1; TRBD2 matches at 9 bases. Germline V gene data show CDR1 as LGHNA and CDR2 as YSLEER. This CDR3 comprises 17 residues. V trimming: 0 bases; J trimming: 2 bases; junction bases outside the gene matches: 5. The CDR3 DNA sequence: TGCGCCAGCAGCCAAGATCGACTAGCGGTGGCCTACAATGAGCAGTTCTTC. Translation: CASSQDRLAVAYNEQFF.

The rearrangement uses TRBV30 and TRBJ2-3; D is uncertain. Germline values: CDR1 GTSNPN, CDR2 SVGIG (reference sequence). This CDR3 spans 10 amino acids. Trimming removed 3 bases at V and 2 bases at J, with 0 bases between. DNA for the CDR3: TGTGCCTGGAGCACAGATACGCAGTATTTT. Encoded protein: CAWSTDTQYF.

This chain uses TRBV3-1 (or the pseudogene TRBV3-2) with TRBJ1-5, with 8 bases aligning to TRBD1. The CDR3 contains 17 residues. V lost 3 bases and J lost 4; bases outside the gene matches: 11. Germline CDR1 LGHDT, CDR2 YNNKEL (reference sequence). The CDR3 reads CASSQGYRDRLNQPQHF. CDR3 bases: TGTGCCAGCAGCCAGGGCTACCGGGACAGGCTTAATCAGCCCCAGCATTTT.

The chain recombines TRBV5-4 with TRBJ1-1, with D unclear. The CDR3 has 15 amino acids. The germline gives CDR1 SGHNT, CDR2 YYREEE (reference sequence). Trimming shortened V by 0 bases and J by 2 bases, and 11 bases separated the two germline ends. CDR3 DNA sequence: TGTGCCAGCAGCTTGGAGGACGGACTTAACACTGAAGCTTTCTTT. It specifies CASSLEDGLNTEAFF.

The J gene is TRBJ1-2, the V gene TRBV10-3, with D possibly matching TRBD1 (6 bases). Trimming cost V 10 bases and J 0 bases, with 15 bases left between them. From germline, CDR1 is ENHRY and CDR2 SYGVKD. The CDR3 covers 14 residues. The CDR3 DNA reads as TGTGCCACACAGGGTCGGGACTCTAACTATGGCTACACCTTC. As protein: CATQGRDSNYGYTF.

Remarks on this clone: The limits of the CDR3 on the DNA are not certain, so only TCRdb's listed CDR3 is given. The chain couples TRBV12-2 to TRBJ2-7; the D call of TRBD1 is as the table states it, not checked on the DNA. TRBV12-2 is an annotated pseudogene. The CDR3 is made up of 15 amino acids, end residues included. The CDR3 region is CASRLFGTGSYEQYF.

This CDR3 reads CAATSGGAKEQYF. CDR3 coding DNA: TGTGCCGCGACCAGCGGGGGGGCGAAGGAGCAGTACTTC. V gene TRBV2 combines with J gene TRBJ2-7, with TRBD2 matching 10 bases. Looked up from germline, CDR1 is SNHLY and CDR2 is FYNNEI. CDR3 size: 13 residues. With 11 bases clipped from V and 7 bases from J, the junction kept 11 bases outside the gene matches.

The chain combines TRBV3-1 (or the pseudogene TRBV3-2) with TRBJ1-2; TRBD1 matches at 8 bases. The length of the CDR3 is 13 residues. Germline V lookup: CDR1 LGHDT, CDR2 YNNKEL (reference sequence). The V gene end was trimmed by 5 bases and the J gene end by 7 bases; junction bases not matched to a gene: 6. CDR3 loop: CASSSTGAGGYTF. The CDR3 region has the DNA TGTGCCAGCAGCTCGACAGGGGCGGGTGGCTACACCTTC.

The chain recombines TRBV9 with TRBJ2-1; D uncertain. The CDR3 is made up of 14 amino acids. Germline CDR1 SGDLS, CDR2 YYNGEE. Trimming shortened V by 3 bases and J by 5 bases, and 12 bases separated the two germline ends. CDR3 loop: CASSARAVDNEQFF. CDR3 sequence (DNA): TGTGCCAGCAGCGCCCGTGCGGTAGACAATGAGCAGTTCTTC.

This chain links TRBV27 with TRBJ1-6; D may be TRBD1 (6 bases). This CDR3 comprises 18 residues. CDR1 is MNHEY, CDR2 SMNVEV, per germline (reference sequence). V lost 2 bases and J 7 bases, leaving 21 bases between the germline ends. CDR3 loop: CASSLRARGAGENSPLHF. The CDR3 DNA reads as TGTGCCAGCAGTTTACGCGCCAGGGGCGCTGGGGAAAATTCACCCCTCCACTTT.

The rearrangement links TRBV19 to TRBJ2-1; tentatively, D is TRBD2 (6 bases). Trimming stripped 5 bases from V and 5 bases from J, with 13 bases between. Germline V gene sequence: CDR1 LNHDA, CDR2 SQIVND (reference sequence). This CDR3 is 14 amino acids long. The CDR3 spells CASSVRERDNEQFF. For the CDR3, the DNA is TGTGCCAGTAGTGTCCGGGAGAGAGACAATGAGCAGTTCTTC.

The chain has TRBV6-5 and TRBJ1-2; 9 bases align to TRBD1. The CDR3 length is 15 residues. Germline CDR1 is MNHEY and CDR2 is SVGAGI. J was trimmed by 0 bases and V by 6 bases; bases with no gene match: 5. CDR3 sequence (DNA): TGTGCCAGCAGAGCTAGGGACAGGGCTAACTATGGCTACACCTTC. It yields the protein CASRARDRANYGYTF.

The chain combines TRBV19 with TRBJ2-4; no definite D call. Germline-derived CDR1 and CDR2 are LNHDA and SQIVND (reference sequence). CDR3 length: 15 residues. V dropped 3 bases and J dropped 3 bases, with 12 bases sitting between them. The CDR3, as DNA: TGTGCCAGTAGTATGCAGTCCAGGAACAAAAACATTCAGTACTTC. Its translation: CASSMQSRNKNIQYF.

The sample holds a few counts of this clone. V is TRBV13 and J is TRBJ2-2, with D tentatively TRBD2 (5 bases). Germline CDR1 is PRHDT and CDR2 is FYEKMQ (reference sequence). The CDR3 totals 16 residues. V lost 5 bases to trimming and J lost 1 base, with 14 bases between them. CDR3 nucleotides: TGTGCCAGCAGCCCCGGACTCTTATTGAACACCGGGGAGCTGTTTTTT. This gives the protein CASSPGLLLNTGELFF.

The chain carries TRBV5-4 and TRBJ2-7; 9 bases fit TRBD2. Germline V CDR1 and CDR2: SGHNT, YYREEE (reference sequence). The length of the CDR3 is 14 residues. V shed 4 bases and J 6 bases; nucleotides not matched to a gene: 8. For the CDR3, the DNA is TGTGCCAGCAGCGGTAGCGGGAGTTATAGCGAGCAGTACTTC. Protein: CASSGSGSYSEQYF.

The gene calls are TRBV28 and TRBJ2-7, with D possibly being TRBD1 or TRBD2 (5 bases each). V was cut by 7 bases and J by 7 bases, with 20 bases left in between. Germline V gene lookup returns CDR1 MDHEN and CDR2 SYDVKM. This CDR3 has 14 residues. The CDR3 sequence: CASTPGRGFLEQYF. CDR3 nucleotide sequence: TGTGCCAGCACCCCGGGACGGGGATTCTTGGAGCAGTACTTC.

This chain links TRBV28 with TRBJ1-1; 9 bases are a match to TRBD1. With 5 bases clipped from V and 1 base from J, the junction kept 8 bases outside the gene matches. The CDR3 is made up of 16 amino acids. The germline gives CDR1 MDHEN, CDR2 SYDVKM. CDR3 nucleotide sequence: TGTGCCAGCAGTGGATCGGGACAGGGACCGAACACTGAAGCTTTCTTT. It yields the protein CASSGSGQGPNTEAFF.

V usage is TRBV6-5 and J usage is TRBJ2-7, with 8 bases matching TRBD2. Unmatched junction bases numbered 4, after V lost 6 bases and J lost 0 bases. Germline-derived CDR1 and CDR2 are MNHEY and SVGAGI. The CDR3 length is 14 residues. The CDR3 region is CASRQSGSSYEQYF. The CDR3 DNA is TGTGCCAGCAGACAAAGCGGGAGCTCCTACGAGCAGTACTTC.

This clone is a singleton in its sample. The chain is built from TRBV29-1 and TRBJ1-5, with 7 bases fitting TRBD1. Germline CDR1 SQVTM, CDR2 ANQGSEA. This CDR3 contains 14 residues. The V and J ends lost 6 bases and 3 bases, in that order; junction bases with no gene match: 8. The CDR3 region is CSVAGTGVNQPQHF. DNA of the CDR3: TGCAGCGTCGCCGGAACAGGGGTCAATCAGCCCCAGCATTTT.

J is TRBJ2-7 and V is TRBV7-6, with a possible D match to TRBD1 (5 bases). Trimming shortened V by 5 bases and J by 0 bases, and 14 bases separated the two germline ends. The CDR3 extends over 15 amino acids. Per germline, CDR1 SGHVS and CDR2 FNYEAQ. The CDR3 sequence is CASSPYADNSYEQYF. The CDR3 DNA reads TGTGCCAGCAGCCCTTATGCGGACAACTCCTACGAGCAGTACTTC.

The chain's CDR3 is CASSSGISSYEQYF. The CDR3 coding sequence is TGTGCCAGTAGCTCCGGAATAAGCTCCTACGAGCAGTACTTC. This sequence joins TRBV19 and TRBJ2-7; D is unresolved. The CDR3 length is 14 residues. Trimming removed 6 bases from V and 0 bases from J, with 12 bases in between. Germline V gene lookup returns CDR1 LNHDA and CDR2 SQIVND (reference sequence).

Here the CDR3 DNA reads TGTGCCAGCACCCCCATGGCAGGATGGAACACTGAAGCTTTCTTT. Protein: CASTPMAGWNTEAFF. V and J are TRBV27 and TRBJ1-1; unclear D gene. Between the trimmed V and J ends, which lost 7 bases and 1 base, there was a span of 16 bases. The CDR3 loop spans 15 amino acids. Germline V gene sequence: CDR1 MNHEY, CDR2 SMNVEV (reference sequence).

This rearrangement joins TRBV12-5 to TRBJ1-5; D remains unclear. Germline CDR1 and CDR2: LGHNT and FRNRAP. The CDR3 runs 13 residues. Trimming stripped 1 base from V and 4 bases from J, with 5 bases between. The CDR3 loop reads CASGLDQNQPQHF. DNA of the CDR3: TGTGCTAGTGGTTTGGACCAAAATCAGCCCCAGCATTTT.

This clone turned up a few times. The chain combines TRBV5-6 with TRBJ1-5; D unresolved. Trimming cost V 4 bases and J 6 bases, with 5 bases left between them. The CDR3 is made up of 11 amino acids. From germline, CDR1 is SGHDT and CDR2 YYEEEE. The CDR3 DNA sequence: TGTGCCAGCAGCGAAATTCAGCCCCAGCATTTT. Translated, it gives CASSEIQPQHF.

This clone was found once. The V and J genes are TRBV3-1 (or the pseudogene TRBV3-2) and TRBJ2-5; D remains unclear. The V end lost 1 base, the J end lost 5 bases, and 8 bases lay between the germline ends. CDR1 and CDR2 from the germline V gene are LGHDT and YNNKEL (reference sequence). CDR3 length: 13 amino acids. The CDR3 is CASSQGGRETQYF. CDR3 sequence (DNA): TGTGCCAGCAGCCAAGGTGGGCGGGAGACCCAGTACTTC.

The rearrangement links TRBV4-2 to TRBJ1-1; 7 bases align to TRBD1. This CDR3 has 16 amino acids. Germline V gene sequence: CDR1 LGHNA, CDR2 YNFKEQ. The trim removed 0 bases at V and 9 bases at J, leaving 13 bases unmatched. The CDR3 protein is CASSQETGQAVPKAFF. CDR3 in DNA: TGTGCCAGCAGCCAAGAAACAGGACAGGCGGTCCCCAAAGCTTTCTTT.

There are a few counts of this clone. The chain links TRBV9 to TRBJ1-3; 7 bases are shared with TRBD1. CDR3 length: 14 residues. With V trimmed by 7 bases and J by 1 base, 5 bases remained unmatched. Per the germline V gene, CDR1 is SGDLS and CDR2 is YYNGEE. This CDR3 reads CASGPQGSGNTIYF. The CDR3, as DNA: TGTGCCAGCGGACCACAGGGGTCTGGAAACACCATATATTTT.

The rearrangement joins TRBV4-1 to TRBJ1-5; no definite D call. The CDR3 has 16 amino acids. CDR1 is MGHRA and CDR2 is YSYEKL in the germline V gene. The ends were cut back, 3 bases at V and 1 base at J, with 13 bases in the middle. For the CDR3, the DNA is TGCGCCAGCAGCCAGTACTCCGACGGGAGCAATCAGCCCCAGCATTTT. Amino acid sequence: CASSQYSDGSNQPQHF.

The chain recombines TRBV5-6 with TRBJ2-1, with TRBD1 matching 8 bases. The CDR3 is 15 residues long. The junction had 7 bases not matched to a gene; V was cut back by 1 base and J by 7 bases. CDR1 SGHDT and CDR2 YYEEEE come from the germline V gene. The CDR3 DNA reads as TGTGCCAGCAGCTTGCGTGGACAGGGATCTAATGAGCAGTTCTTC. Its protein is CASSLRGQGSNEQFF.

The chain recombines TRBV7-9 with TRBJ2-1; a weak D match, TRBD2 (5 bases). V lost 5 bases and J lost 12, with 14 bases in between. Germline-derived CDR1 and CDR2 are SEHNR and FQNEAQ (reference sequence). The CDR3 runs to 12 residues. This CDR3 is CASSPPLAGQFF. CDR3 coding DNA: TGTGCCAGCAGCCCGCCCCTGGCGGGGCAGTTCTTC.

The gene calls are TRBV18 and TRBJ2-1; 8 positions agree with TRBD1. Germline loops: CDR1 KGHSH, CDR2 LQKENI. Trimming took 0 bases from V and 6 from J; bases not matched to a gene: 7. The length of the CDR3 is 16 residues. The CDR3 loop reads CASSPPRLTGGNEQFF. Written as DNA, the CDR3 is TGTGCCAGCTCACCACCGAGACTAACAGGGGGCAATGAGCAGTTCTTC.

The chain combines TRBV7-9 with TRBJ1-2; D might be TRBD1 (6 bases). Between the trimmed V and J ends, which lost 2 bases and 6 bases, there was a span of 16 bases. Germline CDR1 is SEHNR and CDR2 is FQNEAQ (reference sequence). This CDR3 has 15 residues. DNA for the CDR3: TGTGCCAGCAGCTTAAGGAACAGGGAAAAGGATGGCTACACCTTC. Its translation: CASSLRNREKDGYTF. Drawing the rest from reference TRBV7-9 and TRBJ1-2, the complete variable domain is DTGVSQNPRHKITKRGQNVTFRCDPISEHNRLYWYRQTLGQGPEFLTYFQNEAQLEKSRLLSDRFSAERPKGSFSTLEIQRTEQGDSAMYLCASSLRNREKDGYTFGSGTRLTVV.